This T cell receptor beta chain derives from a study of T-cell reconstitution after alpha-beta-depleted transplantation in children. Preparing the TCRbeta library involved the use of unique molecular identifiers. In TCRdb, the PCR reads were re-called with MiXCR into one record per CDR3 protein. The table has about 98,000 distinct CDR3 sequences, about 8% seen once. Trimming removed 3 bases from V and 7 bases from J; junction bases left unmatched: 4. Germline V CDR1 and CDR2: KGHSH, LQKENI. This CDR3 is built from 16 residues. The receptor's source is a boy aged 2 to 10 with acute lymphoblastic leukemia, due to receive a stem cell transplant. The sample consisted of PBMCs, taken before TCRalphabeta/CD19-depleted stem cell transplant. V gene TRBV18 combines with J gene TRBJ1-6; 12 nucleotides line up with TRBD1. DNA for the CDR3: TGTGCCAGCTCACCCTGGGACAGGGGGCAAAATTCACCCCTCCACTTT. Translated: CASSPWDRGQNSPLHF.